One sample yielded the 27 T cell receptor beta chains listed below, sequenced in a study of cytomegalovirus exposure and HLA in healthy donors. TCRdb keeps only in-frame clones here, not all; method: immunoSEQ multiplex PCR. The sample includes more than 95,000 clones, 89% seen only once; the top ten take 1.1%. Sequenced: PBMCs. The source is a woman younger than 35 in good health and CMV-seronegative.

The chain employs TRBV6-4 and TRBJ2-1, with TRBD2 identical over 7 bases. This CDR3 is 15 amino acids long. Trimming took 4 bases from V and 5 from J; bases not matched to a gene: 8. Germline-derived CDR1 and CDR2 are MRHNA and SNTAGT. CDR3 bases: TGTGCCAGCAGTGGAAGGCCTAGCGGCAACAATGAGCAGTTCTTC. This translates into CASSGRPSGNNEQFF.

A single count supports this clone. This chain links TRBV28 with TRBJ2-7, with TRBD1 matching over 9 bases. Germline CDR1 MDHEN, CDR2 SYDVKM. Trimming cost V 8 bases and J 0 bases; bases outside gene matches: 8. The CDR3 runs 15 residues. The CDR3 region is CASSGTGMSSYEQYV. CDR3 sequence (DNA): TGTGCCAGCTCCGGGACAGGGATGTCCTCCTACGAGCAGTACGTC.

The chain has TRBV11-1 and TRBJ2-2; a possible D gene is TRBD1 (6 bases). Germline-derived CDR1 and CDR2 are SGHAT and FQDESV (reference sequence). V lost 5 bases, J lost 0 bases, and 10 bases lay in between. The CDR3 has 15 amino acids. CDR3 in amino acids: CASSPGTTNTGELFF. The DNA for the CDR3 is TGTGCCAGCAGCCCCGGGACAACGAACACCGGGGAGCTGTTTTTT.

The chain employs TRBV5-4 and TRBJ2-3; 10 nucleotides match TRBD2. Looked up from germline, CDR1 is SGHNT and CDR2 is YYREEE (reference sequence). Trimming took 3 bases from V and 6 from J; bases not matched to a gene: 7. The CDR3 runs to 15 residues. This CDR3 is CASSWASGGKDTQYF. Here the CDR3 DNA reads TGTGCCAGCAGCTGGGCTAGCGGGGGTAAGGATACGCAGTATTTT.

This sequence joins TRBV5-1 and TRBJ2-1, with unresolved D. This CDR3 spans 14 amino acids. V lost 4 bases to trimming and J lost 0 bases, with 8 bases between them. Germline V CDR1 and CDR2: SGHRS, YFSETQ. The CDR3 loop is CASSTPSSYNEQFF. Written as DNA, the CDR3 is TGCGCCAGCAGCACTCCGAGCTCCTACAATGAGCAGTTCTTC.

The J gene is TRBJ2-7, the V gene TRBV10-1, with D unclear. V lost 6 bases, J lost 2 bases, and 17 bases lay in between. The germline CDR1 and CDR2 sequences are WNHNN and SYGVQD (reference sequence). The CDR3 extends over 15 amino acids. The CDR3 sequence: CASRLRSPVTYEQYF. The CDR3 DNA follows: TGCGCCAGCAGGCTGCGGAGCCCCGTAACCTACGAGCAGTACTTC.

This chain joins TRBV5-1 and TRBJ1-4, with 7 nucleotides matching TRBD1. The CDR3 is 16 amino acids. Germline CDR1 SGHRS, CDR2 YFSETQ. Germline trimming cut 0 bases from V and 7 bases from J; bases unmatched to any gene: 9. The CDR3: CASSLVLQGLSEKLFF. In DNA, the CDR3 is TGCGCCAGCAGCTTGGTTCTACAGGGGCTGAGTGAAAAACTGTTTTTT.

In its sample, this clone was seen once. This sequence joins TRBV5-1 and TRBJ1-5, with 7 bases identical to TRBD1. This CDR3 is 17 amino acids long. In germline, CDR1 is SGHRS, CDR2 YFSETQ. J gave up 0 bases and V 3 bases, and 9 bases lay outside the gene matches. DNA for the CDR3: TGCGCCAGCAGCTACCATTCCGGGACAGATAGCAATCAGCCCCAGCATTTT. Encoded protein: CASSYHSGTDSNQPQHF.

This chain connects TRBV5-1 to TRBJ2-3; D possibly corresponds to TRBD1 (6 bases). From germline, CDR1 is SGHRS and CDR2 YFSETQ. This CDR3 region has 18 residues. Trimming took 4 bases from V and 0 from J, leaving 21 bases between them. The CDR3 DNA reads TGCGCCAGCAGCCGCAAACCACCGGGACATGGGAGCACAGATACGCAGTATTTT. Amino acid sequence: CASSRKPPGHGSTDTQYF.

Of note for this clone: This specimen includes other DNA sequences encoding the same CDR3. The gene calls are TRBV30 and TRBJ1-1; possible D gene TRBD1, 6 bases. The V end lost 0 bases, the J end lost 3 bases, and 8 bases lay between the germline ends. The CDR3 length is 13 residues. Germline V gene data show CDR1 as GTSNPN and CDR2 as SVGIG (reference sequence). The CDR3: CAWSVQGYTEAFF. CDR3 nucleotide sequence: TGTGCCTGGAGTGTACAGGGCTACACTGAAGCTTTCTTT.

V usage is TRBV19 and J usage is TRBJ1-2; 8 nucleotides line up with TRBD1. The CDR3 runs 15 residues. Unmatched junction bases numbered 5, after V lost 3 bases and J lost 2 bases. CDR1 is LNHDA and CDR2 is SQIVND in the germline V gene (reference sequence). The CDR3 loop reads CASSMMDRVNYGYTF. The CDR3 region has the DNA TGTGCCAGTAGTATGATGGACAGGGTAAACTATGGCTACACCTTC.

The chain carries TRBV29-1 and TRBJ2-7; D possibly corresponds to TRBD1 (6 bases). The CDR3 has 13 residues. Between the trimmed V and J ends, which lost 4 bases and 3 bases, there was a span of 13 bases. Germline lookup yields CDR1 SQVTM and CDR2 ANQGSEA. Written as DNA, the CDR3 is TGCAGCGTTGGAATCGAAGGGGGCTACGAGCAGTACTTC. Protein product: CSVGIEGGYEQYF.

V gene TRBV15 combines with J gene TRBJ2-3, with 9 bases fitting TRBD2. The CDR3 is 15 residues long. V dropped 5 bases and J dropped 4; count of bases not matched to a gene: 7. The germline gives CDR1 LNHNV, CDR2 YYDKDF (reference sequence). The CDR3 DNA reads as TGTGCCACCAGCGGGGCTAGCGGGGATCCAGATACGCAGTATTTT. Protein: CATSGASGDPDTQYF.

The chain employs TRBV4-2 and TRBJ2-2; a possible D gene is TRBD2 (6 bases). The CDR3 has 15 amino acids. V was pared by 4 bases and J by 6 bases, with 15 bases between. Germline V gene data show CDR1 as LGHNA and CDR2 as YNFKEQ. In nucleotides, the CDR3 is TGTGCCAGCAGCCCCCCGTCTAGCGTCGCCGGGGAGCTGTTTTTT. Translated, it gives CASSPPSSVAGELFF.

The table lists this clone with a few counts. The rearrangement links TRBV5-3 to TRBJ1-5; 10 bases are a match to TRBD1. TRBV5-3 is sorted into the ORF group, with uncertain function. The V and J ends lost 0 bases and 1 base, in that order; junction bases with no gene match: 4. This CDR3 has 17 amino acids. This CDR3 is CARSLVGQGVSNQPQHF. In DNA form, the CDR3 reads TGTGCCAGAAGCTTGGTAGGACAGGGGGTAAGCAATCAGCCCCAGCATTTT.

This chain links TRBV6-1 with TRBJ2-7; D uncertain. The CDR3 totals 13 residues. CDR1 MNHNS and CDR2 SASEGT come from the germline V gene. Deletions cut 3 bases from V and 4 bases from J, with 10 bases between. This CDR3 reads CASSDEIVYEQYF. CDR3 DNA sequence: TGTGCCAGCAGTGATGAGATTGTATACGAGCAGTACTTC.

This CDR3 is CASSLDPLNFRSYNEQFF. CDR3 nucleotides: TGTGCCAGCAGCTTAGACCCCCTAAACTTCAGGTCCTACAATGAGCAGTTCTTC. V gene TRBV11-2 combines with J gene TRBJ2-1; D not certain. V lost 0 bases and J 1 base, leaving 16 bases between the germline ends. The CDR3 sequence is 18 residues long. Germline V gene data show CDR1 as SGHAT and CDR2 as FQNNGV.

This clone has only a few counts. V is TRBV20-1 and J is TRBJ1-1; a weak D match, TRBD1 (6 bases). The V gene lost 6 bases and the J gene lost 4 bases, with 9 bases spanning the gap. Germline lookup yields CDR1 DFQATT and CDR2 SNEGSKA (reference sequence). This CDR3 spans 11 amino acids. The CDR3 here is CSAAGVTEAFF. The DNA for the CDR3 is TGCAGTGCGGCAGGGGTCACTGAAGCTTTCTTT.

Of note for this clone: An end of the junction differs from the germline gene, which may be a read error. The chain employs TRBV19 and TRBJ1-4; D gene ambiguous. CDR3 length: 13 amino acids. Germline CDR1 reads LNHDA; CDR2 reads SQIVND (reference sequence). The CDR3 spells CASMEGTNEKLFF. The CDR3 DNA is TGTGCCAGTATGGAGGGAACTAATGAAAAATTGTTTTTT.

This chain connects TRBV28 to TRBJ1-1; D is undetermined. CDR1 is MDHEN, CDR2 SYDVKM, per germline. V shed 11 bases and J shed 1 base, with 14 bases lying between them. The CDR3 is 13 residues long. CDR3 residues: CACSHSPNTEAFF. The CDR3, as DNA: TGTGCCTGCTCCCACAGCCCGAACACTGAAGCTTTCTTT.

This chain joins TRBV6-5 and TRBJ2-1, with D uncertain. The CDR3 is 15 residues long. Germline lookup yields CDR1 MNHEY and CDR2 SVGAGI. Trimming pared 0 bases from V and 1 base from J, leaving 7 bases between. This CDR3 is CASSYSMQSYNEQFF. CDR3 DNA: TGTGCCAGCAGTTACTCGATGCAGTCCTACAATGAGCAGTTCTTC.

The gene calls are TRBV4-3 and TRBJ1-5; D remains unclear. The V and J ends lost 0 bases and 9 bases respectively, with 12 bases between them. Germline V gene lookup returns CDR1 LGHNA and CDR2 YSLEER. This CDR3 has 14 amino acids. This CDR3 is CASSQEDGSGPQHF. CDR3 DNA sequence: TGCGCCAGCAGCCAAGAAGACGGCTCAGGGCCCCAGCATTTT.

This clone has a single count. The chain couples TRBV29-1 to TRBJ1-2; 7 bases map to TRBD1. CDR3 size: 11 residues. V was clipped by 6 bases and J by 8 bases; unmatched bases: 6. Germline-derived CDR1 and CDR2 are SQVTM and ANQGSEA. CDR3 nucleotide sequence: TGCAGCGTCCTACAGGGGCCGGGCTACACCTTC. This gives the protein CSVLQGPGYTF.

The CDR3 nucleotides read TGTGCCAGCAGCATGGGACATCCCAGTGAAGCTTTCTTT. It codes for CASSMGHPSEAFF. V gene TRBV7-9 combines with J gene TRBJ1-1; perhaps TRBD1 as D (6 bases). This CDR3 has 13 amino acids. CDR1 SEHNR and CDR2 FQNEAQ come from the germline V gene (reference sequence). V was clipped by 5 bases and J by 7 bases, with 14 bases between them.

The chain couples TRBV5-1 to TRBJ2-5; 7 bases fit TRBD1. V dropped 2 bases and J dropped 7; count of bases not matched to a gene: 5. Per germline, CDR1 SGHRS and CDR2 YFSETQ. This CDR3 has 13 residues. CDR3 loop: CASSFGQEGTQYF. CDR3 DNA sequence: TGCGCCAGCAGCTTTGGACAGGAAGGGACCCAGTACTTC.

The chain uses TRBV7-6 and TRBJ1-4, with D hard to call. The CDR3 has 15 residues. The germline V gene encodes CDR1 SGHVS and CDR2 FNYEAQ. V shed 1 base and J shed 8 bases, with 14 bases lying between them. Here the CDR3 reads CASSLGPMGGEKLFF. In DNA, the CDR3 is TGTGCCAGCAGCTTAGGGCCGATGGGAGGGGAAAAACTGTTTTTT.

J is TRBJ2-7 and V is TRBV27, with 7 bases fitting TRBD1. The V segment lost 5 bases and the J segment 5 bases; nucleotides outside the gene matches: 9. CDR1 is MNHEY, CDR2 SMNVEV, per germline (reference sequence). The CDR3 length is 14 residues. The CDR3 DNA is TGTGCCAGCAGTCCCTCGGGACAGCTAAACGAGCAGTACGTC. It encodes CASSPSGQLNEQYV.